The T cell receptor (beta chain) described here comes from a study of T-cell memory formation after mild COVID-19. As for the study in general: Most TCR clusters belonged to a single donor. Broader study findings: CD4+ contracting clones lay mainly in CM and EM, CD8+ ones in EMRA.

V lost 0 bases and J lost 2; bases outside the gene matches: 0. CDR3 size: 14 residues. The germline CDR1 and CDR2 sequences are SGDLS and YYNGEE. Comment on this clonotype: What it binds is unknown.

TCRdb re-analysed the 5' RACE reads in MiXCR, keeping a single row per CDR3 protein. Of approximately 89,000 distinct CDR3 sequences listed, 20% to 25% are singletons. The TCR sequence derives from a man between 18 and 29 years old who had mild COVID-19 (a few samples of this study predate the infection). Cell type and time point are not known. This chain uses TRBV9 with TRBJ2-3, with TRBD1 matching 7 bases. The sequenced sample was PBMCs or a T cell subset sorted from them (not recorded which). The CDR3 DNA sequence: TGTGCCAGCAGCGTAGAGGGGGCCACAGATACGCAGTATTTT. It yields the protein CASSVEGATDTQYF.